A selection of T cell receptor beta chains follows, all from one sample in a study of shared clonotypes between healthy human individuals. Produced via immunoSEQ multiplex PCR; TCRdb's table is partial and in-frame only. The sample has millions of clones, about 92% seen once. The sequenced sample was naive CD4+ T cells from PBMCs. The receptors were sampled from a man aged 18 to 29 in good health. Some clones in this sample may be carry-over from other donors' samples. CDR3s leave out the opening cysteine and the closing phenylalanine or tryptophan.

J,V,CDR3
TRBJ2-3,TRBV2,ASSRTASLGTQY
TRBJ1-1,TRBV6-6,ASSSGQGNTEAF
TRBJ1-1,TRBV4-1,ASSQGYPSGEAF
TRBJ1-4,TRBV7-9,ASSLEPPGRREKLF
TRBJ1-2,TRBV29-1,SVAGTGVNYGYT
TRBJ2-3,TRBV7-9,ASSLVLYGISTDTQY
TRBJ2-3,TRBV9,ASSGPGQVGADTQY
TRBJ1-1,TRBV9,ASSVDDGDGEAF
TRBJ2-3,TRBV28,ASSLGGRGSDTQY
TRBJ2-7,TRBV11-3,ASSLGGGSYEQY
TRBJ1-1,TRBV5-1,ASSLEGTVSTEAF
TRBJ2-3,TRBV5-1,ASSSIAGGSADTQY
TRBJ1-1,TRBV20-1,SAAGSEAF
TRBJ2-3,TRBV30,AWSRTSGSDTQY
TRBJ1-2,TRBV6-1,ASSEQAMGGRSGYT
TRBJ1-1,TRBV30,AWSGTGGNTEAF
TRBJ2-1,TRBV7-2,ASSLNSGGSYNEQF